The following is a TCR beta chain sequence with its context. These data are taken from a study of blood T cell repertoires in COVID-19. Whole-study context: Acute and convalescent COVID-19 samples came from the United States, Italy and Spain.

Original processing notes: Quantification of nucleated cells was approximated via reference gene primer amplification. This table comes from immunoSEQ multiplex PCR, and its TCRdb copy is limited to in-frame clones, with some not included. V, J and clone size are those of that table, while D and trimming were read from the DNA. This table has 270,000 or so clones, 80% to 90% appearing once. The material sequenced was peripheral blood. The sequence came from a woman between 45 and 65 years old who had recovered from COVID-19.

The CDR3 region has the DNA TGTGCCTGGAGTGCTTACTTGGGAAAGGGAGATCAGCCCCAGCATTTT. The encoded protein is CAWSAYLGKGDQPQHF. This rearrangement joins TRBV30 to TRBJ1-5; D ambiguous. V lost 1 base, J lost 5 bases, and 18 bases lay in between. From germline, CDR1 is GTSNPN and CDR2 SVGIG (reference sequence). The CDR3 runs to 16 residues.